The rows below give T cell receptor beta chains drawn from one sample of a study of beta chain features in type 1 diabetes. Generated by immunoSEQ multiplex PCR, the TCRdb table keeps only in-frame clones and is missing some. Found here are around 130,000 clones, 7% to 10% of them singletons; the top ten hold approximately 0.7%. Sequenced: central memory CD4+ T cells from blood. These receptors were collected from a man younger than 40 with type 1 diabetes. CDR3s include the opening cysteine and the closing phenylalanine or tryptophan. Each record gives: CDR3 DNA, CDR3 protein, J gene, D gene, clone size, V gene. The D gene is left open where the match is weak. A row's size may be missing; if present it is once, few, many or a size class.

CDR3 DNA: TGTGCCAGCAGCTACAGCGGGGGCACAGATACGCAGTATTTT; CDR3 protein: CASSYSGGTDTQYF; J gene: TRBJ2-3; D gene: TRBD2; clone size: NA; V gene: TRBV5-4
CDR3 DNA: TGTGCCAGCAGGACTGCAACTAATGAAAAACTGTTTTTT; CDR3 protein: CASRTATNEKLFF; J gene: TRBJ1-4; D gene: NA; clone size: NA; V gene: TRBV6-6
CDR3 DNA: TGTGCCAGCAGCTTTATAACAGGGAACTATGGCTACACCTTC; CDR3 protein: CASSFITGNYGYTF; J gene: TRBJ1-2; D gene: NA; clone size: NA; V gene: TRBV7-2
CDR3 DNA: TGTGCCAGCAGCCGCAGCGGGGGGCTCCACGAGCAGTACTTC; CDR3 protein: CASSRSGGLHEQYF; J gene: TRBJ2-7; D gene: TRBD2; clone size: NA; V gene: TRBV11-2
CDR3 DNA: TGTGCCAGCAGCTCGAGGACAGGGCAGCGCAATCAGCCCCAGCATTTT; CDR3 protein: CASSSRTGQRNQPQHF; J gene: TRBJ1-5; D gene: TRBD1; clone size: NA; V gene: TRBV5-6
CDR3 DNA: TGTGCCAGCTCACCCCGGACTAGCGGATTACAAGAGACCCAGTACTTC; CDR3 protein: CASSPRTSGLQETQYF; J gene: TRBJ2-5; D gene: TRBD2; clone size: NA; V gene: TRBV18
CDR3 DNA: TGTGCCTGGAACAGGTATGACACCGGGGAGCTGTTTTTT; CDR3 protein: CAWNRYDTGELFF; J gene: TRBJ2-2; D gene: NA; clone size: NA; V gene: TRBV30
CDR3 DNA: TGCGCCAGCAGCCAGGGGGACAGGAACACTGAAGCTTTCTTT; CDR3 protein: CASSQGDRNTEAFF; J gene: TRBJ1-1; D gene: TRBD1; clone size: few; V gene: TRBV4-3
CDR3 DNA: TGTGCCAGCAGTGTCGGACAGGATGAAAAACTGTTTTTT; CDR3 protein: CASSVGQDEKLFF; J gene: TRBJ1-4; D gene: TRBD1; clone size: few; V gene: TRBV6-6
CDR3 DNA: TGTGCCAGTCAACAGGGGGGCATGAACACTGAAGCTTTCTTT; CDR3 protein: CASQQGGMNTEAFF; J gene: TRBJ1-1; D gene: TRBD1; clone size: few; V gene: TRBV10-3
CDR3 DNA: TGCGCCAGCAGCTTGGTGGACAGGGAGAACGAGCAGTACTTC; CDR3 protein: CASSLVDRENEQYF; J gene: TRBJ2-7; D gene: TRBD1; clone size: few; V gene: TRBV5-1
CDR3 DNA: TGCGCCAGCAGTGCTACAGGGGGCGATAGCAATCAGCCCCAGCATTTT; CDR3 protein: CASSATGGDSNQPQHF; J gene: TRBJ1-5; D gene: TRBD1; clone size: few; V gene: TRBV10-2
CDR3 DNA: TGCGCCAGCAGCTTGATGAGCGGGGTTGCAGAGACCCAGTACTTC; CDR3 protein: CASSLMSGVAETQYF; J gene: TRBJ2-5; D gene: TRBD2; clone size: NA; V gene: TRBV5-1
CDR3 DNA: TGTGCCAGTAGTACCAGGGGCGATGGCAATTCACCCCTCCACTTT; CDR3 protein: CASSTRGDGNSPLHF; J gene: TRBJ1-6; D gene: NA; clone size: few; V gene: TRBV19
CDR3 DNA: TGCGCCAGCAGCCAAGATCGGGCTAGCGGGGGCGGGGAGCTGTTTTTT; CDR3 protein: CASSQDRASGGGELFF; J gene: TRBJ2-2; D gene: TRBD2; clone size: few; V gene: TRBV4-1
CDR3 DNA: TGTGCCAGCTGGACCGGGGGGGAGCAGTTCTTC; CDR3 protein: CASWTGGEQFF; J gene: TRBJ2-1; D gene: TRBD2; clone size: NA; V gene: TRBV6-5
CDR3 DNA: TGTGCCTCATCTACCATCTCCTACGAGCAGTACTTC; CDR3 protein: CASSTISYEQYF; J gene: TRBJ2-7; D gene: NA; clone size: NA; V gene: TRBV18
CDR3 DNA: TGTGCCAGCAGCGTCAGGGGGTCTAGCGGGGGTTCAGCAGATACGCAGTATTTT; CDR3 protein: CASSVRGSSGGSADTQYF; J gene: TRBJ2-3; D gene: TRBD2; clone size: few; V gene: TRBV7-8
CDR3 DNA: TGTGCCAGCAGCCCGTATCCCCTCAATGAGCAGTTCTTC; CDR3 protein: CASSPYPLNEQFF; J gene: TRBJ2-1; D gene: NA; clone size: few; V gene: TRBV14
CDR3 DNA: TGTGCCAGCAGTCTTCGGGGGGGCCACGGGGAGCTGTTTTTT; CDR3 protein: CASSLRGGHGELFF; J gene: TRBJ2-2; D gene: TRBD2; clone size: NA; V gene: TRBV28
CDR3 DNA: TGTGCCAGCAATCTTGATTCACCCCTCCACTTT; CDR3 protein: CASNLDSPLHF; J gene: TRBJ1-6; D gene: NA; clone size: NA; V gene: TRBV2
CDR3 DNA: TGTGCCAGCACCCATCCGGGGAATACGCAGTATTTT; CDR3 protein: CASTHPGNTQYF; J gene: TRBJ2-3; D gene: NA; clone size: NA; V gene: TRBV7-2
CDR3 DNA: TGTGCCAGCAGGCGACTAGCGGGGGGTGTAGAGACCCAGTACTTC; CDR3 protein: CASRRLAGGVETQYF; J gene: TRBJ2-5; D gene: TRBD2; clone size: few; V gene: TRBV6-1
CDR3 DNA: TGTGCCAGCAGCGTAGAAGGACGGACAGGGGACGAGCAGTACTTC; CDR3 protein: CASSVEGRTGDEQYF; J gene: TRBJ2-7; D gene: TRBD1; clone size: NA; V gene: TRBV9
CDR3 DNA: TGTGCCAGCTCACCACCGAGGGACAGGGGCACCGGGGAGCTGTTTTTT; CDR3 protein: CASSPPRDRGTGELFF; J gene: TRBJ2-2; D gene: TRBD1; clone size: NA; V gene: TRBV18
CDR3 DNA: TGTGCCTGGAGTAACGGGGGGATTTACAATGAGCAGTTCTTC; CDR3 protein: CAWSNGGIYNEQFF; J gene: TRBJ2-1; D gene: TRBD2; clone size: NA; V gene: TRBV30
CDR3 DNA: TGTGCCAGCAGCTCTCGACTAGCGGGGGGCCTTGGCGAGCAGTACTTC; CDR3 protein: CASSSRLAGGLGEQYF; J gene: TRBJ2-7; D gene: TRBD2; clone size: few; V gene: TRBV13
CDR3 DNA: TGTGCCAGCAGCCCTTCTCCCACAGATACGCAGTATTTT; CDR3 protein: CASSPSPTDTQYF; J gene: TRBJ2-3; D gene: NA; clone size: NA; V gene: TRBV9
CDR3 DNA: TGTGCCAGCAGCTACAGGGGAATTCCTGGAAACACCATATATTTT; CDR3 protein: CASSYRGIPGNTIYF; J gene: TRBJ1-3; D gene: TRBD1; clone size: few; V gene: TRBV7-9
CDR3 DNA: TGTGCCAGCAGCATCGACAACTCCTACGAGCAGTACTTC; CDR3 protein: CASSIDNSYEQYF; J gene: TRBJ2-7; D gene: NA; clone size: few; V gene: TRBV7-2
CDR3 DNA: TGTGCCAGCACCCTCAGGGGCAATGAGCAGTTCTTC; CDR3 protein: CASTLRGNEQFF; J gene: TRBJ2-1; D gene: NA; clone size: few; V gene: TRBV28
CDR3 DNA: TGTGCCAGCAGCGTCGGACAGGGGGGCGCCGCCGGGGAGCTGTTTTTT; CDR3 protein: CASSVGQGGAAGELFF; J gene: TRBJ2-2; D gene: TRBD1; clone size: NA; V gene: TRBV9
CDR3 DNA: TGTGCCAGCAGCATGAGACTAGCGGGGGGCCAAGAGACCCAGTACTTC; CDR3 protein: CASSMRLAGGQETQYF; J gene: TRBJ2-5; D gene: TRBD2; clone size: few; V gene: TRBV11-1
CDR3 DNA: TGCAGCGCCTCGAGGACAGGGGGCACAGATACGCAGTATTTT; CDR3 protein: CSASRTGGTDTQYF; J gene: TRBJ2-3; D gene: TRBD1; clone size: few; V gene: TRBV29-1
CDR3 DNA: TGTGCCAGCAGCCTGGACAGGGGGTCCGGCTACACCTTC; CDR3 protein: CASSLDRGSGYTF; J gene: TRBJ1-2; D gene: TRBD1; clone size: NA; V gene: TRBV2
CDR3 DNA: TGTGCCAGCAGCTTACTAGCGGGCTACGAGCAGTACTTC; CDR3 protein: CASSLLAGYEQYF; J gene: TRBJ2-7; D gene: TRBD2; clone size: NA; V gene: TRBV11-2
CDR3 DNA: TGCAGTGCTTTTTATAATGAGCAGTTCTTC; CDR3 protein: CSAFYNEQFF; J gene: TRBJ2-1; D gene: NA; clone size: few; V gene: TRBV20-1
CDR3 DNA: TGTGCCAGCAGCCCATTCGGGGTGATGAACACTGAAGCTTTCTTT; CDR3 protein: CASSPFGVMNTEAFF; J gene: TRBJ1-1; D gene: NA; clone size: NA; V gene: TRBV7-3
CDR3 DNA: TGTGCCAGCAGTTTTGGGCAGGGGCAGGAGCCCCAGCATTTT; CDR3 protein: CASSFGQGQEPQHF; J gene: TRBJ1-5; D gene: NA; clone size: NA; V gene: TRBV28
CDR3 DNA: TGTGCCAGTATGCGACTAGCGGGGGGGCCGGGATACAATGAGCAGTTCTTC; CDR3 protein: CASMRLAGGPGYNEQFF; J gene: TRBJ2-1; D gene: TRBD2; clone size: many; V gene: TRBV19
CDR3 DNA: TGTGCCAGCAGCCGTACAGGCTACTATGCAACTAATGAAAAACTGTTTTTT; CDR3 protein: CASSRTGYYATNEKLFF; J gene: TRBJ1-4; D gene: NA; clone size: NA; V gene: TRBV7-8
CDR3 DNA: TGTGCCAGCAGCCGGGACAGACTGTACGAGCAGTACTTC; CDR3 protein: CASSRDRLYEQYF; J gene: TRBJ2-7; D gene: TRBD1; clone size: NA; V gene: TRBV6-1
CDR3 DNA: TGTGCCAGCAGTTCCCTCTCCTACGAGCAGTACTTC; CDR3 protein: CASSSLSYEQYF; J gene: TRBJ2-7; D gene: NA; clone size: NA; V gene: TRBV2
CDR3 DNA: TGTGCCAGCAGTACGACTACCCGCCGGCGGTGGGCCAACGTCCTGACTTTC; CDR3 protein: CASSTTTRRRWANVLTF; J gene: TRBJ2-6; D gene: NA; clone size: few; V gene: TRBV27
CDR3 DNA: TGTGCCAGTGGTGGGACAGCCTATAATTCACCCCTCCACTTT; CDR3 protein: CASGGTAYNSPLHF; J gene: TRBJ1-6; D gene: TRBD1; clone size: few; V gene: TRBV19
CDR3 DNA: TGTGCCATCGCGAGGGCGGGGGGCCAAGAGACCCAGTACTTC; CDR3 protein: CAIARAGGQETQYF; J gene: TRBJ2-5; D gene: TRBD2; clone size: NA; V gene: TRBV10-3
CDR3 DNA: TGTGCCAGCAGCGTAGGGGTGACAGGGGCAGGGGAGACCCAGTACTTC; CDR3 protein: CASSVGVTGAGETQYF; J gene: TRBJ2-5; D gene: TRBD1; clone size: NA; V gene: TRBV9
CDR3 DNA: TGTGCCTGGAAGGGACTAGCGGGGCCAAGGGGTAGAGAGACCCAGTACTTC; CDR3 protein: CAWKGLAGPRGRETQYF; J gene: TRBJ2-5; D gene: TRBD2; clone size: NA; V gene: TRBV30
CDR3 DNA: TGCGCCAGCAGCTTGGGCTCTAACAATGAGCAGTTCTTC; CDR3 protein: CASSLGSNNEQFF; J gene: TRBJ2-1; D gene: NA; clone size: many; V gene: TRBV5-1
CDR3 DNA: TGTGCCAGCTCCACAGATAGCAATCAGCCCCAGCATTTT; CDR3 protein: CASSTDSNQPQHF; J gene: TRBJ1-5; D gene: NA; clone size: NA; V gene: TRBV18
CDR3 DNA: TGCGCCAGCAGCCACCAAATTTTGGACAGGGGCCAGTATGGCTACACCTTC; CDR3 protein: CASSHQILDRGQYGYTF; J gene: TRBJ1-2; D gene: TRBD1; clone size: few; V gene: TRBV4-3
CDR3 DNA: TGTGCCAGTACCCGACAGGGGCCGGCAGCAAAACTGTTTTTT; CDR3 protein: CASTRQGPAAKLFF; J gene: TRBJ1-4; D gene: TRBD1; clone size: few; V gene: TRBV19
CDR3 DNA: TGTGCCAGCAGTTCTACAGGGCATCAGCCCCAGCATTTT; CDR3 protein: CASSSTGHQPQHF; J gene: TRBJ1-5; D gene: NA; clone size: few; V gene: TRBV6-5
CDR3 DNA: TGTGCCAGCAGCCAAGGACAGACTTCCTACAATGAGCAGTTCTTC; CDR3 protein: CASSQGQTSYNEQFF; J gene: TRBJ2-1; D gene: NA; clone size: NA; V gene: TRBV4-2
CDR3 DNA: TGTGCCTGGACTAGGACAGGGGAGCAGTACTTC; CDR3 protein: CAWTRTGEQYF; J gene: TRBJ2-5; D gene: TRBD1; clone size: NA; V gene: TRBV30
CDR3 DNA: TGTGCCAGCAGTCCTTCTAGCGGGGGGCCCCAGTACTTC; CDR3 protein: CASSPSSGGPQYF; J gene: TRBJ2-5; D gene: TRBD2; clone size: NA; V gene: TRBV7-9
CDR3 DNA: TGCGCCAGCAGCCAAGTGATAGCCTCCGCCTACGAGCAGTACTTC; CDR3 protein: CASSQVIASAYEQYF; J gene: TRBJ2-7; D gene: NA; clone size: NA; V gene: TRBV4-3